The 20 T cell receptor beta chains in this list originate from one sample, sequenced in a study of shared T cell receptors in the human thymus. Profiled with immunoSEQ multiplex PCR; TCRdb holds only in-frame clones, not every one. Of approximately 760,000 clones in the sample, roughly 88% were seen once. The same data also contributed to another study, on human thymus T cells.

Sequencing input: thymocytes. Receptors were obtained from a girl less than two years old with a congenital heart defect.

V gene TRBV7-9 combines with J gene TRBJ1-2; 9 positions match TRBD1. In germline, CDR1 is SEHNR, CDR2 FQNEAQ (reference sequence). This CDR3 is built from 13 residues. Trimming cost V 5 bases and J 8 bases; bases outside gene matches: 6. The CDR3 DNA follows: TGTGCCAGCAGCCCCCGGGACAGGGAGGGCTACACCTTC. This sequence encodes CASSPRDREGYTF.

The sample holds a few counts of this clone. This chain joins TRBV4-1 and TRBJ2-7; 11 bases map to TRBD2. The CDR3 contains 16 residues. The V and J ends lost 0 bases and 4 bases, in that order; junction bases with no gene match: 5. Germline V CDR1 and CDR2: MGHRA, YSYEKL. The CDR3 sequence is CASSQDGASGGYEQYF. The CDR3, as DNA: TGCGCCAGCAGCCAAGATGGGGCTAGCGGGGGGTACGAGCAGTACTTC.

The gene calls are TRBV14 and TRBJ1-1; TRBD1 aligns across 7 bases. This CDR3 contains 14 residues. Per the germline V gene, CDR1 is SGHDN and CDR2 is FVKESK. V lost 1 base, J lost 3 bases, and 2 bases stayed unmatched. CDR3 region: CASSQGTGDTEAFF. As DNA, the CDR3 is TGTGCCAGCAGCCAAGGTACAGGGGACACTGAAGCTTTCTTT.

This sequence joins TRBV10-1 and TRBJ1-1, with 10 positions matching TRBD1. The germline V gene encodes CDR1 WNHNN and CDR2 SYGVQD (reference sequence). V shed 4 bases and J 11 bases; nucleotides not matched to a gene: 13. The CDR3 loop spans 15 amino acids. CDR3 region: CASSADRDRGLVAFF. CDR3 nucleotide sequence: TGCGCCAGCAGTGCGGACCGGGACAGGGGCCTCGTTGCTTTCTTT.

The rearrangement links TRBV5-1 to TRBJ2-1; 13 nucleotides line up with TRBD2. The CDR3 totals 16 residues. V was clipped by 2 bases and J by 9 bases; unmatched bases: 8. Germline lookup yields CDR1 SGHRS and CDR2 YFSETQ. The CDR3 nucleotides are TGCGCCAGCAGCTTCACTAGCGGGGGGGCCGAGGTTGAGCAGTTCTTC. It specifies CASSFTSGGAEVEQFF.

The chain is built from TRBV7-4 and TRBJ1-3; TRBD1 agrees at 8 bases. Germline values: CDR1 SGHVT, CDR2 SQSDAQ. Trimming removed 6 bases from V and 0 bases from J; junction bases left unmatched: 4. The CDR3 length is 15 residues. As DNA, the CDR3 is TGTGCCAGCAGATCTACAGGGGGCTCTGGAAACACCATATATTTT. Amino acids: CASRSTGGSGNTIYF.

The chain carries TRBV27 and TRBJ1-1; the D is unclear. The CDR3 contains 14 residues. V was cut by 5 bases and J by 3 bases, with 13 bases left in between. Per the germline V gene, CDR1 is MNHEY and CDR2 is SMNVEV (reference sequence). CDR3 in amino acids: CASSIGPDYTEAFF. Here the CDR3 DNA reads TGTGCCAGCAGTATAGGACCGGACTACACTGAAGCTTTCTTT.

The rearrangement joins TRBV28 to TRBJ2-7; D might be TRBD2 (6 bases). Trimming pared 4 bases from V and 0 bases from J, leaving 19 bases between. The CDR3 extends over 17 amino acids. Germline CDR1 MDHEN, CDR2 SYDVKM. The CDR3 bases are TGTGCCAGCAGTTCTGGGAGGAGGGGTGTGAGCTCCTACGAGCAGTACTTC. It is translated as CASSSGRRGVSSYEQYF.

CDR3 region: CASSQGVRAEQFF. The CDR3 nucleotides are TGCGCCAGCAGCCAAGGTGTCAGGGCTGAGCAGTTCTTC. This rearrangement joins TRBV4-1 to TRBJ2-1; TRBD1 is a possible D gene (5 bases). The CDR3 covers 13 residues. The V gene lost 1 base and the J gene lost 9 bases, with 10 bases spanning the gap. Germline values: CDR1 MGHRA, CDR2 YSYEKL.

The chain joins TRBV6-5 to TRBJ1-1; D gene uncertain. The CDR3 is made up of 16 amino acids. Germline V gene data show CDR1 as MNHEY and CDR2 as SVGAGI. Trimming stripped 4 bases from V and 0 bases from J, with 15 bases between. The CDR3 coding sequence is TGTGCCAGCAGTTTCCTACCTGGAGGGATGAACACTGAAGCTTTCTTT. This encodes CASSFLPGGMNTEAFF.

The J gene is TRBJ1-6, the V gene TRBV2, with D possibly being TRBD1 (6 bases). The CDR3 is made up of 17 amino acids. The ends were cut back, 2 bases at V and 9 bases at J, with 20 bases in the middle. In germline, CDR1 is SNHLY, CDR2 FYNNEI. CDR3 DNA: TGTGCCAGCAGTGAATCGGGCCGTGGGACATTGGGTTCACCCCTCCACTTT. Protein sequence: CASSESGRGTLGSPLHF.

V gene TRBV5-4 combines with J gene TRBJ2-5; D is perhaps TRBD2 (5 bases). Germline V lookup: CDR1 SGHNT, CDR2 YYREEE (reference sequence). V lost 3 bases to trimming and J lost 5 bases, with 20 bases between them. The CDR3 consists of 16 residues. In nucleotides, the CDR3 is TGTGCCAGCAGCTCGAGACACCTCCCGTCGGGGGAGACCCAGTACTTC. Encoded protein: CASSSRHLPSGETQYF.

The gene calls are TRBV7-9 and TRBJ1-5; D not certain. The V gene's germline CDR1 is SEHNR and CDR2 FQNEAQ (reference sequence). V gave up 1 base and J gave up 7 bases, with 8 bases separating them. The CDR3 covers 13 residues. CDR3 sequence: CASSLGPQQPQHF. The CDR3, as DNA: TGTGCCAGCAGCTTAGGGCCTCAGCAGCCCCAGCATTTT. The full variable domain, completed using reference TRBV7-9 and TRBJ1-5, is DTGVSQNPRHKITKRGQNVTFRCDPISEHNRLYWYRQTLGQGPEFLTYFQNEAQLEKSRLLSDRFSAERPKGSFSTLEIQRTEQGDSAMYLCASSLGPQQPQHFGDGTRLSIL.

The V call is TRBV21-1, the J call TRBJ2-7; no check of the table's D call, TRBD1, against the DNA was made. TRBV21-1 is a recognized pseudogene. This CDR3 has 16 amino acids. The CDR3 DNA reads TGTGCCAGCAGCAAAGATCGGCAGGGCGCCCACTACGAGCAGTACTTC. Translating it yields CASSKDRQGAHYEQYF.

The gene calls are TRBV7-7 and TRBJ2-5; 7 bases are a match to TRBD2. CDR3 length: 18 amino acids. Germline V CDR1 and CDR2: SSHAT, FNYEAQ (reference sequence). V dropped 5 bases and J dropped 1; count of bases not matched to a gene: 16. CDR3 sequence reads: CASSRKGTGGLIQETQYF. DNA for the CDR3: TGTGCCAGCAGCCGCAAAGGAACGGGGGGACTAATCCAAGAGACCCAGTACTTC.

The genes are TRBV27 and TRBJ2-7; possibly TRBD2 for D (5 bases). V lost 2 bases, J lost 2 bases, and 13 bases lay in between. The germline V gene encodes CDR1 MNHEY and CDR2 SMNVEV (reference sequence). CDR3 length: 15 residues. DNA of the CDR3: TGTGCCAGCAGTTTACACCGGACTCCCCCCTACGAGCAGTACTTC. As protein: CASSLHRTPPYEQYF.

The V gene is TRBV25-1, the J gene TRBJ2-5, with D perhaps matching TRBD1 (5 bases). With the DNA end fitting TRBJ2-7 better, the J assignment may be wrong. CDR3 length: 16 amino acids. Germline V gives CDR1 MGHDK, CDR2 SYGVNS. DNA of the CDR3: TGTGCCAGCAGTGAGGACGCGACGAGCAGGGCGGACGAGCAGTACTTC. This sequence encodes CASSEDATSRADEQYF.

The rearrangement uses TRBV13 and TRBJ1-1, with a possible D match to TRBD1 (5 bases). Germline loops: CDR1 PRHDT, CDR2 FYEKMQ (reference sequence). The CDR3 has 15 amino acids. V lost 5 bases, J lost 0 bases, and 13 bases lay in between. CDR3 in DNA: TGTGCCAGCAGCCGACGACAGTCCATGAACACTGAAGCTTTCTTT. Amino acids: CASSRRQSMNTEAFF. Full variable domain (rest looked up from reference TRBV13 and TRBJ1-1): AAGVIQSPRHLIKEKRETATLKCYPIPRHDTVYWYQQGPGQDPQFLISFYEKMQSDKGSIPDRFSAQQFSDYHSELNMSSLELGDSALYFCASSRRQSMNTEAFFGQGTRLTVV.

This chain joins TRBV27 and TRBJ2-7, with D perhaps matching TRBD1 (5 bases). The CDR3 consists of 16 residues. V lost 1 base and J 0 bases, leaving 13 bases between the germline ends. Per the germline V gene, CDR1 is MNHEY and CDR2 is SMNVEV (reference sequence). In DNA, the CDR3 is TGTGCCAGCAGTTTATGGTCCAGGGCGAGCTCCTACGAGCAGTACTTC. This encodes CASSLWSRASSYEQYF.

The rearrangement joins TRBV4-3 to TRBJ2-5; 7 bases match TRBD2. V was clipped by 0 bases and J by 4 bases; unmatched bases: 11. The germline V gene encodes CDR1 LGHNA and CDR2 YSLEER. The CDR3 runs 17 residues. Here the CDR3 reads CASSQDRGEGPGETQYF. DNA of the CDR3: TGCGCCAGCAGCCAAGATCGGGGGGAAGGCCCCGGAGAGACCCAGTACTTC.